The 2 T cell receptor beta chains below were found in one sample sequenced in a study of T-cell reconstitution after alpha-beta-depleted transplantation in children. A TCRbeta library incorporating unique molecular identifiers was prepared. TCRdb re-analysed the PCR reads in MiXCR, keeping a single row per CDR3 protein. The table lists roughly 400,000 distinct CDR3 sequences, around two fifths of them singletons. The sample in question was PBMCs, obtained before TCRalphabeta/CD19-depleted stem cell transplant. The receptors were gathered from a girl aged 2 to 9 with aplastic anemia, due to receive a stem cell transplant.

The chain joins TRBV30 to TRBJ2-1; 7 nucleotides line up with TRBD2. The CDR3 is made up of 13 amino acids. V lost 5 bases and J lost 4; bases outside the gene matches: 5. Germline CDR1 GTSNPN, CDR2 SVGIG (reference sequence). The CDR3 DNA follows: TGTGCCTGGGGTTCTAGCGGTTACAATGAGCAGTTCTTC. This translates into CAWGSSGYNEQFF.

The rearrangement joins TRBV5-1 to TRBJ2-7; D gene ambiguous. V dropped 7 bases and J dropped 4 bases, with 9 bases sitting between them. CDR3 length equals 11 residues. Looked up from germline, CDR1 is SGHRS and CDR2 is YFSETQ. CDR3 residues: CASAGGYEQYF. The CDR3 DNA is TGCGCCAGCGCTGGCGGTTACGAGCAGTACTTC.